This T cell receptor beta chain emerged from a study of cytomegalovirus exposure and HLA in healthy donors. General observations from the study: Sequencing had likely introduced a cluster of highly shared sequence variants as an artifact.

CDR1 and CDR2 (germline): MDHEN, SYDVKM. The CDR3 loop spans 14 amino acids. J was trimmed by 4 bases and V by 6 bases; bases with no gene match: 8. Concerning this clone itself: Antigen specificity is unknown.

13 Jbeta primers and 60 Vbeta primers were used for the PCR. Using immunoSEQ multiplex PCR, the repertoire was profiled, and TCRdb retains in-frame clones only, with some absent. The sample records over 150,000 clones, approximately 72% being singletons. The V gene is TRBV28, the J gene TRBJ1-1, with 7 positions matching TRBD1. The source is a man aged 50 to 59 in good health and CMV-seronegative. Material for sequencing was PBMCs. CDR3 loop: CASRPPTGLTEAFF. CDR3 DNA: TGTGCCAGCAGGCCACCGACAGGGCTCACTGAAGCTTTCTTT.